Included here is one T cell receptor (beta chain) sequence, with context. The antigen is not known. The sample comes from a study of monozygotic twins with cystic fibrosis. The study, taken as a whole, reports: In 13 of 16 pairs, V gene usage was closest to the co-twin's.

Profiled with immunoSEQ multiplex PCR; TCRdb holds only in-frame clones, not every one. The repertoire includes roughly 13,000 clones, roughly nine tenths of them detected once, and approximately 0.7% sits in the top ten. The sample comprised blood. This TCR was recovered from a boy between 10 and 17 years old with cystic fibrosis.

Written as DNA, the CDR3 is TGCGCCAGCAGCGTCGGGACGCCCGGGGGAAACATTCAGTACTTC. Translated, it gives CASSVGTPGGNIQYF. This rearrangement joins TRBV5-1 to TRBJ2-4, with TRBD2 as a possible D gene (6 bases). Germline values: CDR1 SGHRS, CDR2 YFSETQ. V lost 4 bases, J lost 6 bases, and 17 bases lay in between. The CDR3 runs to 15 residues. Combining the CDR3 with reference TRBV5-1 and TRBJ2-4 gives the whole variable domain KAGVTQTPRYLIKTRGQQVTLSCSPISGHRSVSWYQQTPGQGLQFLFEYFSETQRNKGNFPGRFSGRQFSNSRSEMNVSTLELGDSALYLCASSVGTPGGNIQYFGAGTRLSVL.